Listed here are 32 T cell receptor beta chains from one sample, sequenced in a study of blood T cells in healthy people across ages. Together with a sample-barcoded 5' primer, a J-beta primer mix was included in a second PCR lasting roughly 6 to 12 cycles. TCRdb re-called the 5' RACE reads through MiXCR, storing one row per CDR3 protein. Of about a million distinct CDR3 sequences detected, 48% appear once; the ten largest clones hold around 15%. Sequenced: blood. The receptor source for this set is a man between 25 and 39 years old in good health.

The J gene is TRBJ2-5, the V gene TRBV20-1; 10 nucleotides match TRBD1. V lost 6 bases and J lost 4; bases outside the gene matches: 8. Per the germline V gene, CDR1 is DFQATT and CDR2 is SNEGSKA (reference sequence). The CDR3 length is 14 residues. CDR3 sequence reads: CSAMTGGAGETQYF. CDR3 DNA: TGCAGTGCCATGACAGGGGGCGCAGGAGAGACCCAGTACTTC.

V and J are TRBV7-9 and TRBJ2-6; a possible D gene is TRBD1 (5 bases). Trimming pared 5 bases from V and 0 bases from J, leaving 14 bases between. Germline V CDR1 and CDR2: SEHNR, FQNEAQ (reference sequence). CDR3 length: 17 amino acids. CDR3 protein: CASSLDITNSGANVLTF. The CDR3 region has the DNA TGTGCCAGCAGCCTGGACATAACGAACTCTGGGGCCAACGTCCTGACTTTC.

The rearrangement uses TRBV10-3 and TRBJ1-2; the D is unclear. In germline, CDR1 is ENHRY, CDR2 SYGVKD. V lost 3 bases, J lost 8 bases, and 13 bases lay in between. The CDR3 is 13 amino acids. CDR3 amino acids: CAISDPRFQGYTF. The CDR3 DNA reads TGTGCCATCAGTGACCCTCGATTTCAGGGCTACACCTTC.

The genes are TRBV5-1 and TRBJ2-3; 8 bases map to TRBD2. CDR1 SGHRS and CDR2 YFSETQ come from the germline V gene. This CDR3 spans 18 amino acids. J lost 4 bases, V lost 0 bases, and 13 bases had no gene match. The CDR3 nucleotides are TGCGCCAGCAGCTTGGCGGGCCTAGGCGGGGGGCCCTCAGATACGCAGTATTTT. It codes for CASSLAGLGGGPSDTQYF.

This clonotype has just a few counts. This chain links TRBV5-4 with TRBJ2-1; TRBD1 aligns across 8 bases. This CDR3 is 14 amino acids long. CDR1 SGHNT and CDR2 YYREEE come from the germline V gene (reference sequence). J was trimmed by 6 bases and V by 4 bases; bases with no gene match: 6. DNA for the CDR3: TGTGCCAGCAGCCACGGGGACAGGTCCAATGAGCAGTTCTTC. It is translated as CASSHGDRSNEQFF.

This clonotype was detected a few times. The chain joins TRBV20-1 to TRBJ2-1; perhaps TRBD2 as D (6 bases). The CDR3 has 16 amino acids. Germline lookup yields CDR1 DFQATT and CDR2 SNEGSKA (reference sequence). V was pared by 3 bases and J by 7 bases, with 22 bases between. CDR3: CSASLPGTRIWNEQFF. DNA for the CDR3: TGCAGTGCTAGCCTCCCCGGGACTCGGATTTGGAATGAGCAGTTCTTC.

This clonotype appeared a single time. The J gene is TRBJ2-3, the V gene TRBV5-1, with TRBD2 matching 15 bases. V was clipped by 4 bases and J by 1 base; unmatched bases: 10. Germline CDR1 and CDR2: SGHRS and YFSETQ. The CDR3 is made up of 19 amino acids. The DNA for the CDR3 is TGCGCCAGCAGCATCCTCAGGACTAGCGGGGGGGAGCGCACAGATACGCAGTATTTT. Protein product: CASSILRTSGGERTDTQYF.

The chain uses TRBV20-1 and TRBJ2-1, with unresolved D. Trimming removed 6 bases from V and 5 bases from J, with 11 bases in between. Germline CDR1 is DFQATT and CDR2 is SNEGSKA (reference sequence). The CDR3 loop spans 12 amino acids. The CDR3 region is CSAGEMNNEQFF. The CDR3 bases are TGCAGTGCCGGCGAGATGAACAATGAGCAGTTCTTC.

This clonotype has more than one count but fewer than ten. The V call is TRBV12-3 or TRBV12-4, the J call TRBJ2-1; 7 bases are a match to TRBD1. The CDR3 sequence is 14 residues long. Trimming removed 7 bases from V and 4 bases from J; junction bases left unmatched: 7. CDR3 coding DNA: TGTGCCAGCATCATTGGGGGACAGTACAATGAGCAGTTCTTC. Translated: CASIIGGQYNEQFF.

V and J are TRBV7-9 and TRBJ2-1; TRBD2 matches 9 bases. Germline CDR1 is SEHNR and CDR2 is FQNEAQ (reference sequence). CDR3 length: 14 amino acids. V shed 4 bases and J 15 bases; nucleotides not matched to a gene: 13. CDR3 nucleotide sequence: TGTGCCAGCAGCTCCAGAGGAAGGACTAGCGCATGGTTCTTC. It is translated as CASSSRGRTSAWFF.

The V and J genes are TRBV4-1 and TRBJ2-5; D is uncertain. Germline values: CDR1 MGHRA, CDR2 YSYEKL. V dropped 4 bases and J dropped 1 base, with 10 bases sitting between them. This CDR3 region has 14 residues. The DNA for the CDR3 is TGCGCCAGCAGCCTTACAGCCGTCCAAGAGACCCAGTACTTC. Protein: CASSLTAVQETQYF.

This clonotype appeared a single time. The chain combines TRBV5-1 with TRBJ1-1; tentative D call: TRBD1 (6 bases). Germline V gives CDR1 SGHRS, CDR2 YFSETQ. The CDR3 is 16 residues long. The V end was cut by 4 bases, the J end by 2 bases, with 18 bases between. CDR3 coding DNA: TGCGCCAGCAGCCCAGGTGATCAGGGGATAAACACTGAAGCTTTCTTT. Encoded protein: CASSPGDQGINTEAFF.

The table lists this clonotype with many counts. This chain joins TRBV4-2 and TRBJ2-3; D not certain. Germline CDR1 is LGHNA and CDR2 is YNFKEQ. The CDR3 has 13 amino acids. Trimming shortened V by 8 bases and J by 3 bases, and 12 bases separated the two germline ends. The CDR3 region is CASSETTTDTQYF. The CDR3 nucleotides read TGTGCCAGCTCGGAGACCACTACAGATACGCAGTATTTT.

With respect to this clonotype: This could be a read error, since a much larger clone is one nucleotide away. This sequence joins TRBV2 and TRBJ2-7; maybe TRBD1 (6 bases). Trimming pared 7 bases from V and 10 bases from J, leaving 20 bases between. Germline CDR1 and CDR2: SNHLY and FYNNEI. The CDR3 has 13 residues. In DNA, the CDR3 is TGTGCCAGCAACAGGGACCCCGCAGGAGCCCAGTACTTC. This gives the protein CASNRDPAGAQYF.

The sample holds many counts of this clonotype. The CDR3 protein is CASSSGQTNYGYTF. For the CDR3, the DNA is TGCGCCAGCAGCTCGGGACAGACTAACTATGGCTACACCTTC. The V and J genes are TRBV5-1 and TRBJ1-2; 7 bases match TRBD1. The germline V gene has CDR1 SGHRS and CDR2 YFSETQ. The CDR3 runs 14 residues. V was clipped by 3 bases and J by 0 bases; unmatched bases: 2. Using reference TRBV5-1 and TRBJ1-2 for the parts outside the CDR3, the full variable domain is KAGVTQTPRYLIKTRGQQVTLSCSPISGHRSVSWYQQTPGQGLQFLFEYFSETQRNKGNFPGRFSGRQFSNSRSEMNVSTLELGDSALYLCASSSGQTNYGYTFGSGTRLTVV.

This chain connects TRBV28 to TRBJ1-2; 7 nucleotides agree with TRBD1. J lost 6 bases, V lost 10 bases, and 8 bases had no gene match. The CDR3 runs to 12 residues. Germline assignment: CDR1 MDHEN and CDR2 SYDVKM. CDR3: CATQGGIDGYTF. The CDR3 DNA reads TGTGCCACCCAGGGGGGTATTGATGGCTACACCTTC.

The rearrangement links TRBV7-2 to TRBJ1-5, with D unresolved. The CDR3 loop spans 17 amino acids. Trimming removed 5 bases from V and 0 bases from J, with 17 bases in between. The germline V gene has CDR1 SGHTA and CDR2 FQGNSA. The DNA of the CDR3 is TGTGCCAGCAGCCCCGAAACGTCCCTTTATAGCAATCAGCCCCAGCATTTT. This codes for CASSPETSLYSNQPQHF.

The J gene is TRBJ2-7, the V gene TRBV27, with unresolved D. Trimming removed 2 bases at V and 2 bases at J, with 10 bases between. Germline CDR1 is MNHEY and CDR2 is SMNVEV (reference sequence). The CDR3 is 14 amino acids. The CDR3 here is CASSLGNKTYEQYF. In nucleotides, the CDR3 is TGTGCCAGCAGTTTAGGGAACAAGACCTACGAGCAGTACTTC.

Comments on this clonotype: The germline gene is not matched at one end of the junction; a read error may be the cause. V and J are TRBV7-2 and TRBJ2-7; TRBD2 matches at 9 bases. This CDR3 is 15 amino acids long. The germline V gene has CDR1 SGHTA and CDR2 FQGNSA. This chain's CDR3 is CANSLGQRGAYEQYF. Here the CDR3 DNA reads TGTGCCAACAGCTTGGGGCAGCGGGGGGCCTACGAGCAGTACTTC.

The chain combines TRBV27 with TRBJ2-5; a weak D match, TRBD2 (5 bases). Germline CDR1 reads MNHEY; CDR2 reads SMNVEV (reference sequence). Trimming shortened V by 4 bases and J by 0 bases, and 12 bases separated the two germline ends. The CDR3 covers 15 residues. The CDR3 loop is CASSSRTDYQETQYF. Written as DNA, the CDR3 is TGTGCCAGCAGTTCCAGGACTGACTACCAAGAGACCCAGTACTTC.

The chain recombines TRBV6-5 with TRBJ2-7; D is uncertain. V shed 1 base and J shed 2 bases, with 15 bases lying between them. The CDR3 runs to 16 residues. Germline values: CDR1 MNHEY, CDR2 SVGAGI. The DNA of the CDR3 is TGTGCCAGCAGTTACTGGGCGTATGACACCACCTACGAGCAGTACTTC. Its translation is CASSYWAYDTTYEQYF.

The chain employs TRBV7-2 and TRBJ1-5; 11 bases map to TRBD1. V lost 5 bases to trimming and J lost 4 bases; unmatched junction nucleotides: 4. CDR1 is SGHTA and CDR2 is FQGNSA in the germline V gene. This CDR3 has 15 residues. The CDR3 nucleotides read TGTGCCAGCAGCGTGGACAGGGGGCGAAATCAGCCCCAGCATTTT. It codes for CASSVDRGRNQPQHF.

V is TRBV5-1 and J is TRBJ2-4, with a weak D call TRBD2 (6 bases). This CDR3 comprises 13 residues. Germline-derived CDR1 and CDR2 are SGHRS and YFSETQ. Between the trimmed V and J ends, which lost 4 bases and 8 bases, there was a span of 13 bases. The CDR3 DNA reads TGCGCCAGCAGCACCCTCAGGGAGGACATTCAGTACTTC. Protein product: CASSTLREDIQYF.

This clonotype was recorded a few times. The V and J genes are TRBV4-1 and TRBJ2-3, with D perhaps TRBD2 (5 bases). Trimming took off 0 bases at V and 6 bases at J, with 10 bases between the two ends. This CDR3 contains 14 residues. CDR1 and CDR2 (germline): MGHRA, YSYEKL. For the CDR3, the DNA is TGCGCCAGCAGCCAAGAAACTAGGACCGATACGCAGTATTTT. This codes for CASSQETRTDTQYF.

This clonotype was counted a few times. This chain joins TRBV3-1 and TRBJ1-6; 7 bases are a match to TRBD1. The length of the CDR3 is 15 residues. The junction had 4 bases not matched to a gene; V was cut back by 5 bases and J by 3 bases. The V gene's germline CDR1 is LGHDT and CDR2 YNNKEL (reference sequence). CDR3 bases: TGTGCCAGCAGCGAGGGGACAGTCTATAATTCACCCCTCCACTTT. Translation gives CASSEGTVYNSPLHF.

This clonotype was seen a few times. CDR3 nucleotides: TGTGCCAGCAGTGTCAATCCGGGACTAGCGGCTAGGACATCCTACAATGAGCAGTTCTTC. Translating gives CASSVNPGLAARTSYNEQFF. V is TRBV2 and J is TRBJ2-1; TRBD2 matches 11 bases. Germline CDR1 reads SNHLY; CDR2 reads FYNNEI. Trimming cost V 4 bases and J 1 base; bases outside gene matches: 15. The CDR3 is 20 residues long.

This chain uses TRBV5-1 with TRBJ2-7; weak D call: TRBD1 (6 bases). The germline V and J ends were trimmed by 0 bases and 0 bases, with 10 bases remaining between them. The CDR3 contains 15 residues. CDR1 is SGHRS, CDR2 YFSETQ, per germline. CDR3: CASSLADRSSYEQYF. Written as DNA, the CDR3 is TGCGCCAGCAGCTTGGCTGACAGGAGCTCCTACGAGCAGTACTTC.

This clonotype occurred a few times. V usage is TRBV7-9 and J usage is TRBJ2-1; D is possibly TRBD1 (6 bases). With 0 bases removed from V and 12 bases from J, the gap between germline ends came to 9 bases. CDR3 length: 12 residues. The V gene's germline CDR1 is SEHNR and CDR2 FQNEAQ (reference sequence). CDR3 DNA sequence: TGTGCCAGCAGCTTAGCGACAGGACGGCAGTTCTTC. Protein: CASSLATGRQFF.

This chain links TRBV7-2 with TRBJ1-3, with D possibly matching TRBD1 (5 bases). The length of the CDR3 is 14 residues. Trimming left V 6 bases short and J 4 bases short, with 13 bases between. Looked up from germline, CDR1 is SGHTA and CDR2 is FQGNSA. The CDR3 nucleotides are TGTGCCAGCAGTACTCAGGGTTACGGAAACACCATATATTTT. As protein: CASSTQGYGNTIYF.

The chain employs TRBV25-1 and TRBJ2-5; no definite D call. V was cut by 3 bases and J by 5 bases, with 19 bases left in between. CDR3 size: 16 residues. Germline V gives CDR1 MGHDK, CDR2 SYGVNS. CDR3 region: CASSDLDFSVAETQYF. CDR3 coding DNA: TGTGCCAGCAGTGACCTCGACTTTTCAGTAGCTGAGACCCAGTACTTC.

J is TRBJ2-3 and V is TRBV7-9; D is possibly TRBD1 or TRBD2 (5 bases each). The length of the CDR3 is 15 residues. Germline CDR1 is SEHNR and CDR2 is FQNEAQ (reference sequence). V dropped 1 base and J dropped 11 bases, with 19 bases sitting between them. The CDR3 loop is CASSLEGPRRGGQYF. The CDR3 region has the DNA TGTGCCAGCAGCTTAGAGGGACCCCGTCGTGGTGGGCAGTATTTT.

This clonotype was picked up one time. Just one base apart from a much larger clone, this may be a read error. The chain carries TRBV10-3 and TRBJ2-5, with 10 bases identical to TRBD1. J gave up 11 bases and V 6 bases, and 12 bases lay outside the gene matches. The CDR3 has 14 residues. Per germline, CDR1 ENHRY and CDR2 SYGVKD. The CDR3 coding sequence is TGTGCCATCAGGGACAGGGGGGACTACAATGAGCAGTACTTC. It codes for CAIRDRGDYNEQYF.